This T cell receptor beta chain was sequenced during a study of blood T cell repertoires in COVID-19. As for the study in general: Samples of COVID-19 (acute and convalescent) were obtained from the United States, Italy and Spain. Sources were T cells, B-cell-depleted T cells, or PBMCs; the material itself was cDNA or gDNA.

The CDR3 is 14 residues long. The V and J ends lost 3 bases and 9 bases respectively, with 15 bases between them. Germline-derived CDR1 and CDR2 are MNHEY and SMNVEV (reference sequence). Original processing methods: Reference gene primer amplification gave estimated nucleated cell counts. Libraries were prepared by immunoSEQ multiplex PCR; TCRdb keeps only in-frame clonotypes and omits some of them. That table gives V, J and clone size, and the DNA gave D and trimming. This sample carries 400,000 or so clones, about 88% of them seen once, and the ten largest clones take 1.5% to 1.8%. A Seattle source enrolled patients during active infection and followed them longitudinally.

This sequence joins TRBV27 and TRBJ2-1, with TRBD1 as a possible D gene (6 bases). The sequence was collected from a middle-aged woman with COVID-19, enrolled during active disease. Sequencing was performed on peripheral blood. The CDR3 loop reads CASSFTLTGPEQFF. DNA for the CDR3: TGTGCCAGCAGTTTTACATTAACAGGGCCTGAGCAGTTCTTC.